The T cell receptor beta chain under discussion was sequenced for a study of memory CD8 T cells in hepatitis C reinfection. Clones were sequenced by immunoSEQ multiplex PCR, and TCRdb holds only the in-frame ones, with some missing. The table lists about 50,000 clones, roughly 87% of them singletons. The time point denotes: late/post reinfection, 12 to 24 weeks after detection. The sorted cells went straight to TCR sequencing with no prior in vitro expansion. This clonotype was obtained from a man aged 18 to 35 with hepatitis C virus infection. Material: naive CD8+ T cells sorted from blood.

Here the CDR3 DNA reads TGTGCCAGCAGCTCTCTATTAGCGGGAGCCGGGGAGCTGTTTTTT. Translation: CASSSLLAGAGELFF. The chain combines TRBV5-6 with TRBJ2-2, with TRBD2 identical over 9 bases. The germline gives CDR1 SGHDT, CDR2 YYEEEE. Germline trimming cut 3 bases from V and 6 bases from J; bases unmatched to any gene: 6. CDR3 length equals 15 residues.